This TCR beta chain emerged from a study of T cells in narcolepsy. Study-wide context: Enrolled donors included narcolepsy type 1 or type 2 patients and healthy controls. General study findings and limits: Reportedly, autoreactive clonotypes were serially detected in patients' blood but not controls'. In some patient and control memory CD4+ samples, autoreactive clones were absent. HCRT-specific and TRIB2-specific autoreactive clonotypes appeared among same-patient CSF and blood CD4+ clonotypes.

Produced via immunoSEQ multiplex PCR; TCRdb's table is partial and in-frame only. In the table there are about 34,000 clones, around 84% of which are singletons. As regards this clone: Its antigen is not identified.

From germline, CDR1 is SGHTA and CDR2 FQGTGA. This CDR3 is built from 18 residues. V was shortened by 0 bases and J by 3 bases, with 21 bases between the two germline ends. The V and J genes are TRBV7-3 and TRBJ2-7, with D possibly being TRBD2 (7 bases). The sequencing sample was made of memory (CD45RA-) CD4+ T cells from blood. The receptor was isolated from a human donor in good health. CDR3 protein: CASSLTHNRASGGYEQYF. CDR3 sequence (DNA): TGTGCCAGCAGCTTAACTCACAACAGGGCTTCGGGGGGCTACGAGCAGTACTTC.